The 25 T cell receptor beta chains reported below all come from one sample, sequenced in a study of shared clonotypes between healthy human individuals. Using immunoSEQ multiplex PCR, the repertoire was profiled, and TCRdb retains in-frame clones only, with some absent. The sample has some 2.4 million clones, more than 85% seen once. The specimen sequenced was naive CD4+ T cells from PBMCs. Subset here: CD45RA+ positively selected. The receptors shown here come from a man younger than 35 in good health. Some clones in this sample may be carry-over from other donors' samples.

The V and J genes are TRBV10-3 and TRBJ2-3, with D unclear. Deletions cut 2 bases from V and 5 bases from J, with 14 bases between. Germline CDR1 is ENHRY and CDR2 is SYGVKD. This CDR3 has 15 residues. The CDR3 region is CAISEVSTPLDTQYF. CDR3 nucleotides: TGTGCCATCAGTGAGGTGTCTACCCCTCTAGATACGCAGTATTTT.

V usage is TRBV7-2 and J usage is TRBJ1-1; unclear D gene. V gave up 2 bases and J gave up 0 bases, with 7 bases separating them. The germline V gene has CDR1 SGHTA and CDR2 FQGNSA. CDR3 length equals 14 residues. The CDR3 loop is CASSLQSVNTEAFF. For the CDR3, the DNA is TGTGCCAGCAGCTTACAATCTGTGAACACTGAAGCTTTCTTT.

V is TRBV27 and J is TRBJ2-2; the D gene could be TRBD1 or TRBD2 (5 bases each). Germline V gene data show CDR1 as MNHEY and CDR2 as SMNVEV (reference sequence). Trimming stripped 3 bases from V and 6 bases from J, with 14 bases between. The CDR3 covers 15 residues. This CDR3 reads CASSLLGARAGELFF. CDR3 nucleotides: TGTGCCAGCAGTTTGCTCGGGGCGAGGGCCGGGGAGCTGTTTTTT.

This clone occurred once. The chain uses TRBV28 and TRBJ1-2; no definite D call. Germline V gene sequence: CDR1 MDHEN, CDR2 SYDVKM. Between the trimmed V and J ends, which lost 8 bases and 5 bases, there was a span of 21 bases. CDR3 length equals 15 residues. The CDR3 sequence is CASGLGLQDNYGYTF. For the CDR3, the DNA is TGTGCCAGCGGCCTAGGGTTACAAGACAATTATGGCTACACCTTC.

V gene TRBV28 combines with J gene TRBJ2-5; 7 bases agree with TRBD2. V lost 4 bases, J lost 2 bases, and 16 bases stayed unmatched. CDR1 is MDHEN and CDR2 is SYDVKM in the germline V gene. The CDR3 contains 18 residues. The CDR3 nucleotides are TGTGCCAGCAGTTCCCGGGGAGGGTTTAGTTCATCTCAAGAGACCCAGTACTTC. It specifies CASSSRGGFSSSQETQYF.

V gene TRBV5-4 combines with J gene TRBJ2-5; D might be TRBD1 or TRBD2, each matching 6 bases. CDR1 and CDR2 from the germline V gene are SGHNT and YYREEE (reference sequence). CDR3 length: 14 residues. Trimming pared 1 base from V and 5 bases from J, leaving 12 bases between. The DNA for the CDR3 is TGTGCCAGCAGCTTGAGGGGGGCGCGGGAGACCCAGTACTTC. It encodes CASSLRGARETQYF.

Here the CDR3 DNA reads TGTGCCAGCAAGCCTAAATTCGGCTCTGGAAACACCATATATTTT. Encoded protein: CASKPKFGSGNTIYF. The V gene is TRBV5-4, the J gene TRBJ1-3, with D uncertain. The V gene's germline CDR1 is SGHNT and CDR2 YYREEE (reference sequence). There are 15 residues in the CDR3. Trimming took 6 bases from V and 0 from J, leaving 13 bases between them.

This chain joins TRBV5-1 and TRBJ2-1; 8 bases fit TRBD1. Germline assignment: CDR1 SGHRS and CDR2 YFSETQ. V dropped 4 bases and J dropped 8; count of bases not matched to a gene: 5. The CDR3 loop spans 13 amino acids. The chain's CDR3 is CASSGKQGDEQFF. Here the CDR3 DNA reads TGCGCCAGCAGCGGGAAACAGGGGGATGAGCAGTTCTTC.

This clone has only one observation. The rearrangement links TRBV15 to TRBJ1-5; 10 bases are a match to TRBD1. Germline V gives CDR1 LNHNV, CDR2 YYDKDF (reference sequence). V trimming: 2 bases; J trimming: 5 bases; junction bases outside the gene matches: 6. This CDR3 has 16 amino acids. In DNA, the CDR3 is TGTGCCACCAGCAGACAGCGGACAGGGGGGGATCAGCCCCAGCATTTT. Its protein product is CATSRQRTGGDQPQHF.

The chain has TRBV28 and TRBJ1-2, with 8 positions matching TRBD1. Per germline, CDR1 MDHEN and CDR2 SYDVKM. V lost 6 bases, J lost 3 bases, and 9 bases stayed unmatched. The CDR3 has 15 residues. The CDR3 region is CASSPGGDRYYGYTF. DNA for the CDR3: TGTGCCAGCAGCCCAGGGGGGGACAGGTACTATGGCTACACCTTC.

Written as DNA, the CDR3 is TGCGCCAGCAGCTTGGGACAGGGGCCCCATAGTGGCTACACCTTC. The encoded protein is CASSLGQGPHSGYTF. The chain uses TRBV5-1 and TRBJ1-2, with 8 bases lining up with TRBD1. V was pared by 0 bases and J by 7 bases, with 8 bases of the junction left unmatched. This CDR3 region has 15 residues. The germline gives CDR1 SGHRS, CDR2 YFSETQ.

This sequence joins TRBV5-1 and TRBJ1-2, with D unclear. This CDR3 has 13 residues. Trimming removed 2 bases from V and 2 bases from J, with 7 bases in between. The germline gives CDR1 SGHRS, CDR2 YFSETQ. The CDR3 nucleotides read TGCGCCAGCAGCTTCAGAGAGAACTATGGCTACACCTTC. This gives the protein CASSFRENYGYTF. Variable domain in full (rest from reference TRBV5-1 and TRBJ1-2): KAGVTQTPRYLIKTRGQQVTLSCSPISGHRSVSWYQQTPGQGLQFLFEYFSETQRNKGNFPGRFSGRQFSNSRSEMNVSTLELGDSALYLCASSFRENYGYTFGSGTRLTVV.

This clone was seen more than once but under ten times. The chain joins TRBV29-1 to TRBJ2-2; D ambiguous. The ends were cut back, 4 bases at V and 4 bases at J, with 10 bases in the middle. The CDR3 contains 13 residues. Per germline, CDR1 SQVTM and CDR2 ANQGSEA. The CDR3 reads CSVALHPTGELFF. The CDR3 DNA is TGCAGCGTTGCCCTACATCCCACCGGGGAGCTGTTTTTT.

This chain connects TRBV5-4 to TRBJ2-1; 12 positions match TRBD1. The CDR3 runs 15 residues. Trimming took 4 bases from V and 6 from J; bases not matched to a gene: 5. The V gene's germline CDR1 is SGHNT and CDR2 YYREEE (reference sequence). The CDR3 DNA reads TGTGCCAGCAGCCCGGGACAGGGGGCAGGCAATGAGCAGTTCTTC. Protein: CASSPGQGAGNEQFF.

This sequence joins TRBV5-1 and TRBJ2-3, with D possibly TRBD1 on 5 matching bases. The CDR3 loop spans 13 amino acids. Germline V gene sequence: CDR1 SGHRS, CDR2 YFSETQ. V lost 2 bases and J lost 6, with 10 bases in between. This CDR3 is CASSFLKGDTQYF. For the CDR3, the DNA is TGCGCCAGCAGCTTCCTCAAGGGGGATACGCAGTATTTT.

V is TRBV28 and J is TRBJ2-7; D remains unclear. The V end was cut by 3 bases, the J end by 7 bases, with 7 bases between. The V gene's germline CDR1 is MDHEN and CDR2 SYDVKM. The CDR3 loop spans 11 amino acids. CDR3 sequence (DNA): TGTGCCAGCAGTTTCTGGGAAGAGCAGTACTTC. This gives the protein CASSFWEEQYF.

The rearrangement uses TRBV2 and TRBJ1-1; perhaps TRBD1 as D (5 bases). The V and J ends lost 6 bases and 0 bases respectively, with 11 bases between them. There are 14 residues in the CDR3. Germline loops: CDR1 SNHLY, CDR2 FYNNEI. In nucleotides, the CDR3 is TGTGCCAGCAGCTGGGGACCTATGAACACTGAAGCTTTCTTT. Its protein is CASSWGPMNTEAFF.

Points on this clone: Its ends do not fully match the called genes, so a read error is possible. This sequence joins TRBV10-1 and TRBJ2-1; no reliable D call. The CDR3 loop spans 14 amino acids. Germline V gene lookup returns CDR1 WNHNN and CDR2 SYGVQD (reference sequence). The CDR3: CASSESTGYSEQFF. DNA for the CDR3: TGCGCCAGCAGTGAGTCGACTGGGTACAGTGAGCAGTTCTTC.

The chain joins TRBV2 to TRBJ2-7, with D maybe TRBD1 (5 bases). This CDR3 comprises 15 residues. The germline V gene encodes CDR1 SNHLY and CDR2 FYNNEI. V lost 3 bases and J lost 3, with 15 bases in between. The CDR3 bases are TGTGCCAGCAGTGATAGTAAGGGGCCGTACTACGAGCAGTACTTC. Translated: CASSDSKGPYYEQYF.

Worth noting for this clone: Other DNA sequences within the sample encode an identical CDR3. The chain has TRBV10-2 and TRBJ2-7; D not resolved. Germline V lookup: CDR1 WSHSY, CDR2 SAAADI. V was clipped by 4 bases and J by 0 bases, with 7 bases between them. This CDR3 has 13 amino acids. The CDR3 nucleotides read TGCGCCAGCAGTGGAGACATCTCCTACGAGCAGTACTTC. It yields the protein CASSGDISYEQYF.

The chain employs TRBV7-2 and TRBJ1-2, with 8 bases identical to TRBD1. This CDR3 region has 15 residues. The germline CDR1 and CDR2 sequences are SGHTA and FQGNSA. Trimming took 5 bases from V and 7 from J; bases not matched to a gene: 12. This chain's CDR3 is CASSPQAQGAGGYTF. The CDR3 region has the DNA TGTGCCAGCAGCCCCCAGGCTCAGGGGGCTGGTGGCTACACCTTC.

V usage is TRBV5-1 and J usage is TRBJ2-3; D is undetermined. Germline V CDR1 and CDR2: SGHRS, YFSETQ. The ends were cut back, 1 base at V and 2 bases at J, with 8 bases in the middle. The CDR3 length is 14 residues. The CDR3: CASSLKAVTDTQYF. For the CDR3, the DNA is TGCGCCAGCAGCTTGAAGGCGGTCACAGATACGCAGTATTTT.

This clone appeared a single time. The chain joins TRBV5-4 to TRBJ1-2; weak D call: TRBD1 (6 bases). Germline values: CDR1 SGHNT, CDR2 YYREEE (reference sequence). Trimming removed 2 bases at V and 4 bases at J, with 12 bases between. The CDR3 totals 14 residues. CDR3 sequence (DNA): TGTGCCAGCAGCTTAAGCGGACAGCCCTATGGCTACACCTTC. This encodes CASSLSGQPYGYTF. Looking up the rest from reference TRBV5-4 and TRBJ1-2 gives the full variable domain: ETGVTQSPTHLIKTRGQQVTLRCSSQSGHNTVSWYQQALGQGPQFIFQYYREEENGRGNFPPRFSGLQFPNYSSELNVNALELDDSALYLCASSLSGQPYGYTFGSGTRLTVV.

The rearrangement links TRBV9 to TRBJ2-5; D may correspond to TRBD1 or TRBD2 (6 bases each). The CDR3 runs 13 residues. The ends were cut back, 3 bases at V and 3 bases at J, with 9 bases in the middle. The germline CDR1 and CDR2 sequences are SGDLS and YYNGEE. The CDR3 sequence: CASSGRGEETQYF. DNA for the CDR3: TGTGCCAGCAGCGGGAGGGGGGAAGAGACCCAGTACTTC. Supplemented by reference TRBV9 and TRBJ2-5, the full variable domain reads DSGVTQTPKHLITATGQRVTLRCSPRSGDLSVYWYQQSLDQGLQFLIQYYNGEERAKGNILERFSAQQFPDLHSELNLSSLELGDSALYFCASSGRGEETQYFGPGTRLLVL.

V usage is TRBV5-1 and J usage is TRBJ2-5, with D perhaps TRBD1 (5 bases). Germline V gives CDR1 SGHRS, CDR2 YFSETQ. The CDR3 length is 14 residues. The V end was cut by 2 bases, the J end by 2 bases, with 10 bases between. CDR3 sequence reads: CASSFGQTQETQYF. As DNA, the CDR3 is TGCGCCAGCAGCTTTGGACAAACGCAAGAGACCCAGTACTTC.